Presented here are 15 T cell receptor beta chains from one specimen sequenced in a study of identical twins (dated by TCRdb to the mid-2010s). The library was produced with 5' RACE. Sequencing used an Illumina HiSeq 2000. TCRdb reworked the public reads: Q25 trimming with fastp, MiXCR clone assembly, productive beta chains retained. CDR3 protein sequences are deduplicated, and each keeps its most common genes and DNA. The sample has hundreds of thousands of distinct CDR3 sequences on record, 15% to 20% of them singletons. The top ten clonotypes cover under 15% of the sample. The same data also contributed to another study, on T cells expressing NK-cell markers.

The sequencing input was PBMCs. The receptors stem from a woman aged 18-29 years in good health.

The CDR3 coding sequence is TGTGCCAGCTCACCCAACAGCGGGAGGATGTCCTACGAGCAGTACTTC. Translated: CASSPNSGRMSYEQYF. V gene TRBV18 combines with J gene TRBJ2-7; 9 nucleotides line up with TRBD2. Germline trimming cut 3 bases from V and 1 base from J; bases unmatched to any gene: 7. CDR1 is KGHSH and CDR2 is LQKENI in the germline V gene. This CDR3 contains 16 residues.

This clonotype was counted only a few times. This chain connects TRBV20-1 to TRBJ1-2; D ambiguous. The CDR3 is 12 amino acids. The germline CDR1 and CDR2 sequences are DFQATT and SNEGSKA (reference sequence). The V and J ends lost 5 bases and 6 bases respectively, with 13 bases between them. In DNA, the CDR3 is TGCAGTGCTGGGGATTGGGCGGATGGCTACACCTTC. Residues: CSAGDWADGYTF.

V usage is TRBV5-1 and J usage is TRBJ2-5; 7 bases fit TRBD2. Looked up from germline, CDR1 is SGHRS and CDR2 is YFSETQ. The CDR3 runs 16 residues. Germline trimming cut 0 bases from V and 6 bases from J; bases unmatched to any gene: 11. CDR3 loop: CASSLGGGGGGQTQYF. CDR3 nucleotides: TGCGCCAGCAGCTTGGGCGGTGGCGGGGGAGGACAGACCCAGTACTTC. The whole variable domain, filled in from reference TRBV5-1 and TRBJ2-5, reads KAGVTQTPRYLIKTRGQQVTLSCSPISGHRSVSWYQQTPGQGLQFLFEYFSETQRNKGNFPGRFSGRQFSNSRSEMNVSTLELGDSALYLCASSLGGGGGGQTQYFGPGTRLLVL.

The rearrangement links TRBV12-3 or TRBV12-4 to TRBJ1-1; D call uncertain. The CDR3 covers 14 residues. Trimming shortened V by 4 bases and J by 2 bases, and 11 bases separated the two germline ends. The CDR3 sequence: CASSSRITNTEAFF. CDR3 bases: TGTGCCAGCAGTTCCAGGATTACTAACACTGAAGCTTTCTTT.

The V and J genes are TRBV20-1 and TRBJ1-2; 10 bases agree with TRBD1. V lost 3 bases, J lost 14 bases, and 12 bases stayed unmatched. Germline values: CDR1 DFQATT, CDR2 SNEGSKA (reference sequence). The CDR3 covers 13 residues. CDR3 nucleotides: TGCAGTGCTAGGACACCGGGACAGGGGCCGGGGACCTTC. Encoded protein: CSARTPGQGPGTF.

This clonotype occurred once. V and J are TRBV30 and TRBJ2-5; weak D call: TRBD1 (6 bases). The CDR3 has 12 residues. The V end was cut by 2 bases, the J end by 3 bases, with 7 bases between. The germline V gene has CDR1 GTSNPN and CDR2 SVGIG (reference sequence). The CDR3 DNA is TGTGCCTGGAGTTACAGGGAAGAGACCCAGTACTTC. This encodes CAWSYREETQYF.

The sample holds many counts of this clonotype. The chain carries TRBV12-3 or TRBV12-4 and TRBJ2-7; maybe TRBD1 (5 bases). This CDR3 has 11 residues. V lost 8 bases and J lost 3, with 8 bases in between. CDR3 amino acids: CASQGYYEQYF. DNA for the CDR3: TGTGCCAGCCAGGGTTACTACGAGCAGTACTTC.

This clonotype came up a few times. This chain uses TRBV9 with TRBJ2-1; tentatively, D is TRBD1 (6 bases). Germline values: CDR1 SGDLS, CDR2 YYNGEE. The length of the CDR3 is 13 residues. The germline V and J ends were trimmed by 0 bases and 9 bases, with 10 bases remaining between them. The CDR3 region has the DNA TGTGCCAGCAGCGTAGTGCTACAGGGTGAGCAGTTCTTC. This gives the protein CASSVVLQGEQFF.

This clonotype was seen repeatedly, ten times or more. Germline is not matched at one junction end, which may reflect a read error. V is TRBV5-1 and J is TRBJ1-1, with D hard to call. The germline CDR1 and CDR2 sequences are SGHRS and YFSETQ. This CDR3 has 13 residues. This CDR3 reads CASSSDLNTEAFF. Here the CDR3 DNA reads TGTGCCAGCTCATCCGACCTGAACACTGAAGCTTTCTTT. The entire variable domain, with the rest obtained from reference TRBV5-1 and TRBJ1-1, is as follows: KAGVTQTPRYLIKTRGQQVTLSCSPISGHRSVSWYQQTPGQGLQFLFEYFSETQRNKGNFPGRFSGRQFSNSRSEMNVSTLELGDSALYLCASSSDLNTEAFFGQGTRLTVV.

This clonotype came up many times. The chain joins TRBV12-3 or TRBV12-4 to TRBJ2-2; TRBD1 matches at 8 bases. This CDR3 is built from 13 residues. V lost 6 bases and J lost 6; bases outside the gene matches: 3. Here the CDR3 DNA reads TGTGCCAGCAGCAGGGGGCTGGCCGGGGAGCTGTTTTTT. Amino acids: CASSRGLAGELFF.

This chain links TRBV29-1 with TRBJ2-5; TRBD2 matches at 10 bases. The CDR3 totals 15 residues. Germline loops: CDR1 SQVTM, CDR2 ANQGSEA. With 2 bases clipped from V and 5 bases from J, the junction kept 8 bases outside the gene matches. The CDR3 loop reads CSVERAGGPGETQYF. CDR3 DNA: TGCAGCGTTGAACGAGCGGGAGGGCCCGGGGAGACCCAGTACTTC.

The rearrangement links TRBV15 to TRBJ2-1; 11 bases are shared with TRBD2. This CDR3 spans 18 amino acids. J lost 1 base, V lost 3 bases, and 8 bases had no gene match. CDR1 is LNHNV and CDR2 is YYDKDF in the germline V gene (reference sequence). The CDR3 bases are TGTGCCACCAGCAGTGACCGACTAGCGGGACGGTCCTACAATGAGCAGTTCTTC. Translation: CATSSDRLAGRSYNEQFF. Using reference TRBV15 and TRBJ2-1 for the parts outside the CDR3, the full variable domain is DAMVIQNPRYQVTQFGKPVTLSCSQTLNHNVMYWYQQKSSQAPKLLFHYYDKDFNNEADTPDNFQSRRPNTSFCFLDIRSPGLGDTAMYLCATSSDRLAGRSYNEQFFGPGTRLTVL.

The J gene is TRBJ2-3, the V gene TRBV20-1, with D hard to call. CDR1 is DFQATT, CDR2 SNEGSKA, per germline (reference sequence). The CDR3 is 11 amino acids. V was pared by 4 bases and J by 5 bases, with 7 bases between. Here the CDR3 reads CSANDLDTQYF. In nucleotides, the CDR3 is TGCAGTGCTAATGACCTAGATACGCAGTATTTT.

The table lists this clonotype with many counts. The chain has TRBV29-1 and TRBJ2-5, with D uncertain. Trimming pared 4 bases from V and 1 base from J, leaving 7 bases between. The CDR3 has 12 residues. Germline CDR1 is SQVTM and CDR2 is ANQGSEA. The CDR3 spells CSVVGFQETQYF. For the CDR3, the DNA is TGCAGCGTTGTTGGCTTCCAAGAGACCCAGTACTTC.

This clonotype was seen only a few times. V usage is TRBV7-9 and J usage is TRBJ2-2; D gene uncertain. CDR1 is SEHNR and CDR2 is FQNEAQ in the germline V gene (reference sequence). This CDR3 is 13 amino acids long. V gave up 3 bases and J gave up 7 bases, with 9 bases separating them. As DNA, the CDR3 is TGTGCCAGCAGCTTGACATGGGACGGGGAGCTGTTTTTT. Encoded protein: CASSLTWDGELFF.